This TCR beta chain was profiled in a study of control samples from healthy donors and cancer patients. Germline V gene data show CDR1 as KGHSH and CDR2 as LQKENI. CDR3 size: 16 residues. V was trimmed by 3 bases and J by 2 bases, leaving 16 bases between them. Libraries were prepared by immunoSEQ multiplex PCR; TCRdb keeps only in-frame clonotypes and omits some of them. The sample lists around 94,000 clones, roughly nine tenths occurring once. The sequencing sample was made of blood. J is TRBJ1-1 and V is TRBV18, with a weak D call TRBD1 (6 bases). The sequence derives from a woman between 50 and 59 years old in good health. CDR3 loop: CASSPLGTSINTEAFF. The DNA of the CDR3 is TGTGCCAGCTCACCCCTCGGGACAAGTATTAACACTGAAGCTTTCTTT.